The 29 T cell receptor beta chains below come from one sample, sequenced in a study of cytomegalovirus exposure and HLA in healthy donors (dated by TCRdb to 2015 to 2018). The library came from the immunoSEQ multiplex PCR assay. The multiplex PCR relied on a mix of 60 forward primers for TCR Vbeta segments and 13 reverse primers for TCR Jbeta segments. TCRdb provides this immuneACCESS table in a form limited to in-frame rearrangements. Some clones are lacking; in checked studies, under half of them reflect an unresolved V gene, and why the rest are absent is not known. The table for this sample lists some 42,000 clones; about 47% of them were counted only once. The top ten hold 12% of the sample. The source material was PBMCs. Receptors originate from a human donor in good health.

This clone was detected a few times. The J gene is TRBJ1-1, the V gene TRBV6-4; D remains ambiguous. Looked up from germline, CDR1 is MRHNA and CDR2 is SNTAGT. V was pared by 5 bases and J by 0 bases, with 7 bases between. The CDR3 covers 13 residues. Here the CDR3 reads CASSREMNTEAFF. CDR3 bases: TGTGCCAGCAGTCGGGAGATGAACACTGAAGCTTTCTTT.

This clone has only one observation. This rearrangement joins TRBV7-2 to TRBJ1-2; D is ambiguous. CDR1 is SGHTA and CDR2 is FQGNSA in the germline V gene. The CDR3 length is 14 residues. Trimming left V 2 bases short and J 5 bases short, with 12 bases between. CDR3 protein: CASSLILATYGYTF. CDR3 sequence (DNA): TGTGCCAGCAGCTTAATCCTAGCTACGTATGGCTACACCTTC. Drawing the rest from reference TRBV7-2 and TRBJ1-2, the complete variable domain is GAGVSQSPSNKVTEKGKDVELRCDPISGHTALYWYRQSLGQGLEFLIYFQGNSAPDKSGLPSDRFSAERTGGSVSTLTIQRTQQEDSAVYLCASSLILATYGYTFGSGTRLTVV.

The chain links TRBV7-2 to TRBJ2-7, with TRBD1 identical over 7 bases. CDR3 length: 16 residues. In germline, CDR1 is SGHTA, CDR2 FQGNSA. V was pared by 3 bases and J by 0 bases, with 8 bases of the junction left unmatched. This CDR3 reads CASSFAVDRSSYEQYF. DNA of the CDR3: TGTGCCAGCAGCTTCGCCGTGGACAGGAGCTCCTACGAGCAGTACTTC.

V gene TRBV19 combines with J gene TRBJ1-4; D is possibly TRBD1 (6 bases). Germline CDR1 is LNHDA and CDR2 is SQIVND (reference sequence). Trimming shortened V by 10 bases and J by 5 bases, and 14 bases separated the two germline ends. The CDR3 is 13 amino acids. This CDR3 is CATRDMNNEKLFF. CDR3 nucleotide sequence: TGTGCCACTAGGGACATGAACAATGAAAAACTGTTTTTT.

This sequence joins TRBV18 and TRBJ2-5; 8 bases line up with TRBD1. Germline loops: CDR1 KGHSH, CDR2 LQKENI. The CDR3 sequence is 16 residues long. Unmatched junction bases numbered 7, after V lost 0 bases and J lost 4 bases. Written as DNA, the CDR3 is TGTGCCAGCTCACCACCGGGATCAGGGGGCAGAGAGACCCAGTACTTC. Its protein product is CASSPPGSGGRETQYF.

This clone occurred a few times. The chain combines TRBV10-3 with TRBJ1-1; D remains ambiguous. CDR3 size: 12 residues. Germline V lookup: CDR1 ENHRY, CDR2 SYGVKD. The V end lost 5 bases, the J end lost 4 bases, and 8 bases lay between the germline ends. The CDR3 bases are TGTGCCATCAGTTTCGGAGGCACTGAAGCTTTCTTT. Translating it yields CAISFGGTEAFF.

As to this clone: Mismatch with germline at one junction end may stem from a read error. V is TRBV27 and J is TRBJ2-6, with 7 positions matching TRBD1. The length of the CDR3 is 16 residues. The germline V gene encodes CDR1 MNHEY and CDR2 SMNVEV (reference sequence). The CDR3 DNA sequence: TGTGCCAGCAGTTGGGACAGTACCTCTGGGACCAACGTCCTGACTTTC. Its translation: CASSWDSTSGTNVLTF.

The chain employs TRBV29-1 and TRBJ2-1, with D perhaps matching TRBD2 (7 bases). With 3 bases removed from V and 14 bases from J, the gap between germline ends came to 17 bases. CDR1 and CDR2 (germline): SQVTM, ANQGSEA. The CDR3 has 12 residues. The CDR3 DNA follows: TGCAGCGTTGAGGGCGGGGGCCATGGGGAGTTCTTC. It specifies CSVEGGGHGEFF.

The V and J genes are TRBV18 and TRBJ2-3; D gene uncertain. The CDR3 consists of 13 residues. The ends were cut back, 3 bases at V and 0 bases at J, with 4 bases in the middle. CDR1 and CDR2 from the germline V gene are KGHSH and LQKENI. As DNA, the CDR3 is TGTGCCAGCTCACCTCCTAGCACAGATACGCAGTATTTT. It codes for CASSPPSTDTQYF.

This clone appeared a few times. This CDR3 is CASSRSTGYEQYF. In nucleotides, the CDR3 is TGTGCCAGCAGCCGATCGACAGGGTACGAGCAGTACTTC. The chain couples TRBV4-2 to TRBJ2-7; 7 bases are shared with TRBD1. V lost 4 bases to trimming and J lost 4 bases; unmatched junction nucleotides: 4. Germline-derived CDR1 and CDR2 are LGHNA and YNFKEQ. This CDR3 comprises 13 residues.

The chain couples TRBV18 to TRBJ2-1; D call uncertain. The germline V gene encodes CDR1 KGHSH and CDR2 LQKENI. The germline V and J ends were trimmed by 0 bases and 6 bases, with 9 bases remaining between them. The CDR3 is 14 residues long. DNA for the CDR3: TGTGCCAGCTCACCACCGGCGGCGATCAATGAGCAGTTCTTC. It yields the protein CASSPPAAINEQFF.

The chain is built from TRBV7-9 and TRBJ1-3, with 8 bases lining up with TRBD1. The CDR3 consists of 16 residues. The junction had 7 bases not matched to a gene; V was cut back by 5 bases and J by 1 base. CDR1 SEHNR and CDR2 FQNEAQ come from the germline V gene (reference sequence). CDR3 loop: CASSHGTGWSGNTIYF. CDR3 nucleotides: TGTGCCAGCAGCCACGGGACAGGCTGGTCTGGAAACACCATATATTTT.

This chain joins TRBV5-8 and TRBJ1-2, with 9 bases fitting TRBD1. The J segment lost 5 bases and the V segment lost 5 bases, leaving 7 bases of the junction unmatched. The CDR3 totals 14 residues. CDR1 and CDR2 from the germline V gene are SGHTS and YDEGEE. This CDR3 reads CASSPPTGGYGYTF. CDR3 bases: TGTGCCAGCAGTCCACCGACAGGGGGGTATGGCTACACCTTC.

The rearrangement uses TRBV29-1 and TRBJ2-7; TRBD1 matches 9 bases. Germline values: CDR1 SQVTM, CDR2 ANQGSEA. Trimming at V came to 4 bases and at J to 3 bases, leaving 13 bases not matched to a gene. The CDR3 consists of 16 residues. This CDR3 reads CSVGQGGSLQYYEQYF. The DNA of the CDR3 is TGCAGCGTTGGACAGGGGGGCTCCCTCCAATACTACGAGCAGTACTTC.

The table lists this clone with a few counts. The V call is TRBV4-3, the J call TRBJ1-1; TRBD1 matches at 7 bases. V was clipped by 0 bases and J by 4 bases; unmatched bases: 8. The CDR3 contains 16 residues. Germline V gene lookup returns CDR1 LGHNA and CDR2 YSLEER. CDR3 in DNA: TGCGCCAGCAGCCAAGATCGGTCAGGGGGATTCACTGAAGCTTTCTTT. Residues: CASSQDRSGGFTEAFF.

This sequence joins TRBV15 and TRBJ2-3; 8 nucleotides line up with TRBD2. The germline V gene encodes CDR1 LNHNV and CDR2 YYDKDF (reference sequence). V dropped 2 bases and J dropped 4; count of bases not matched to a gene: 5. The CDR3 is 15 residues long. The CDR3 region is CATSRPGGEADTQYF. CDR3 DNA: TGTGCCACCAGCAGACCGGGAGGGGAGGCAGATACGCAGTATTTT.

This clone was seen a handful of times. The CDR3 region is CASSTSGTEAFF. CDR3 sequence (DNA): TGTGCCAGCAGCACCTCAGGGACTGAAGCTTTCTTT. V usage is TRBV9 and J usage is TRBJ1-1; weak D call: TRBD1 (5 bases). Germline CDR1 and CDR2: SGDLS and YYNGEE. The ends were cut back, 4 bases at V and 5 bases at J, with 9 bases in the middle. The CDR3 contains 12 residues.

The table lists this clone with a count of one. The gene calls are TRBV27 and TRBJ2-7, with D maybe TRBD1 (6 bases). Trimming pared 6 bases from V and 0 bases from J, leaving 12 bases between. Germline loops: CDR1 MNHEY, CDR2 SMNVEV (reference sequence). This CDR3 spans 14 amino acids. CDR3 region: CASSPPDSSYEQYF. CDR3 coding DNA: TGTGCCAGCAGCCCTCCGGACAGCTCCTACGAGCAGTACTTC.

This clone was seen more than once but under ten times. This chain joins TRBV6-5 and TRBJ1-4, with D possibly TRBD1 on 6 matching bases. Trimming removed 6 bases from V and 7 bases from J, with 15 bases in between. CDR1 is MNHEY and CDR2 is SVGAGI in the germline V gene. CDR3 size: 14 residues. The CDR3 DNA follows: TGTGCCAGCAGAGCCAGGGGACGGGGTGAAAAACTGTTTTTT. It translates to CASRARGRGEKLFF.

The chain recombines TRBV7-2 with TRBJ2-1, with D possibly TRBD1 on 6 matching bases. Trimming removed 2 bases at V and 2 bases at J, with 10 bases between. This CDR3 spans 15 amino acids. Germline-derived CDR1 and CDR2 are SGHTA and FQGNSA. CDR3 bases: TGTGCCAGCAGCTTAAGGACAGCCGCCTACAATGAGCAGTTCTTC. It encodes CASSLRTAAYNEQFF.

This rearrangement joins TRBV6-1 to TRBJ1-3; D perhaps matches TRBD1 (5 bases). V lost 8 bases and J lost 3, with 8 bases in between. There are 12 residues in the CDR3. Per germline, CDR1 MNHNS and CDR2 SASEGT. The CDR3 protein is CASGTFGNTIYF. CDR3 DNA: TGTGCCAGCGGGACTTTTGGAAACACCATATATTTT.

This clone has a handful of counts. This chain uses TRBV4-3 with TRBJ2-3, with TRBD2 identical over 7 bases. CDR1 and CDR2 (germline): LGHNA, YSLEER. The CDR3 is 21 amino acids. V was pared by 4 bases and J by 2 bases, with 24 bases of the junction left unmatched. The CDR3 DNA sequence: TGCGCCAGCAGCCGGACCACTTATCTAATACCTAGCGGAACCAACACAGATACGCAGTATTTT. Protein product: CASSRTTYLIPSGTNTDTQYF.

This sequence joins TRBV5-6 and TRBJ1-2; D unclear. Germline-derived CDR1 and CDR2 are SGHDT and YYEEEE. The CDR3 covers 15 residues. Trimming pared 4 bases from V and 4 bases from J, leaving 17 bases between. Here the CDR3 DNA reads TGTGCCAGCAGCCCGTTCGTGGGAGAGGGCTATGGCTACACCTTC. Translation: CASSPFVGEGYGYTF.

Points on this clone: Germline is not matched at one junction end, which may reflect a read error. CDR3 sequence (DNA): TGTGCTAGCAGCCTGGGACTAGCGGGGGGCCGGGAGACCCAGTACTTC. Translated: CASSLGLAGGRETQYF. This chain joins TRBV7-7 and TRBJ2-5; 15 bases match TRBD2. The CDR3 covers 16 residues. Looked up from germline, CDR1 is SSHAT and CDR2 is FNYEAQ (reference sequence).

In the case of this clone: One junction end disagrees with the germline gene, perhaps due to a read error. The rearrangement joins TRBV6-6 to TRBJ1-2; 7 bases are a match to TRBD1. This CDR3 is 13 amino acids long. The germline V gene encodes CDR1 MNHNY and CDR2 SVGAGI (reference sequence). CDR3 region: CAISDPGGYGYTF. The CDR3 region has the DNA TGTGCCATCAGTGACCCAGGGGGCTATGGCTACACCTTC.

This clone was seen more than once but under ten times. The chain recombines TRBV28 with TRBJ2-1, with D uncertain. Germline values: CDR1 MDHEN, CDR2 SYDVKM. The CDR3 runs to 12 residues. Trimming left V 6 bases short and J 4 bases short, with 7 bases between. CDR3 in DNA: TGTGCCAGCAGGCCTAATTACAATGAGCAGTTCTTC. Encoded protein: CASRPNYNEQFF.

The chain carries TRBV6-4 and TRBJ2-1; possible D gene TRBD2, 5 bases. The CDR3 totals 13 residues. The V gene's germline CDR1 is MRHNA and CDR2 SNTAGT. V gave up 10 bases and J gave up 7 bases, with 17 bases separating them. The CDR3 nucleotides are TGTGCCACCTCAGCGGAGCCGGGGAATGAGCAGTTCTTC. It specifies CATSAEPGNEQFF.

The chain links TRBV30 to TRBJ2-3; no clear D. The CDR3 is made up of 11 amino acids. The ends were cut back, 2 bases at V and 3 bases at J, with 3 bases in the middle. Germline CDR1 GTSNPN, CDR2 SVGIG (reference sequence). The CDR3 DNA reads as TGTGCCTGGAGTCTAACAGATACGCAGTATTTT. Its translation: CAWSLTDTQYF.

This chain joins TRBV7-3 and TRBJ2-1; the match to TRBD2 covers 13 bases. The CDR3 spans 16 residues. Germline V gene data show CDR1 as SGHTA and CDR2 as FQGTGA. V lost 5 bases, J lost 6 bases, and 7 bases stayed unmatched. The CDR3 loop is CASSAPLAGGGNEQFF. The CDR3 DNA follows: TGTGCCAGCAGCGCCCCACTAGCGGGAGGGGGCAATGAGCAGTTCTTC.